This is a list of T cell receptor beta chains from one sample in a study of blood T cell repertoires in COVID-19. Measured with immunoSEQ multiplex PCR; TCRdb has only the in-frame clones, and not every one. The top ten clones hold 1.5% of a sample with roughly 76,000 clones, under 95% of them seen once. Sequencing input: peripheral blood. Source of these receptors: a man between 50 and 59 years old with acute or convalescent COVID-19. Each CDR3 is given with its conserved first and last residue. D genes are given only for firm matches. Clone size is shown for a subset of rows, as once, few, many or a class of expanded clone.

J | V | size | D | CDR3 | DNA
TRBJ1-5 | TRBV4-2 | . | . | CASSQALANLGQPQHF | TGTGCCAGCAGCCAAGCCTTAGCGAATCTAGGTCAGCCCCAGCATTTT
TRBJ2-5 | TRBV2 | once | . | CASSGLRGGGETQYF | TGTGCCAGCAGTGGCCTCAGGGGCGGAGGAGAGACCCAGTACTTC
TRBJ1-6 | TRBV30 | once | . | CAWQDAYNSPLHF | TGTGCCTGGCAGGATGCATATAATTCACCCCTCCACTTT
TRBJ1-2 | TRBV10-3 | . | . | CAITGGGGVNYGYTF | TGTGCCATCACCGGAGGCGGGGGAGTCAACTATGGCTACACCTTC
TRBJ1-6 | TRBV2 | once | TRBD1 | CASSFDRVLGNSPLHF | TGTGCCAGCAGTTTCGACAGGGTCCTTGGTAATTCACCCCTCCACTTT
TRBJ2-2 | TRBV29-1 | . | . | CSVDGTANTGELFF | TGCAGCGTTGACGGGACTGCGAACACCGGGGAGCTGTTTTTT
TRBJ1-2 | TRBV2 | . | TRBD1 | CASSDGRGDYGYTF | TGTGCCAGCAGTGACGGCAGGGGGGACTATGGCTACACCTTC
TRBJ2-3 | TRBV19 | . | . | CASSPGVRTDTQYF | TGTGCCAGTAGTCCCGGGGTACGCACAGATACGCAGTATTTT
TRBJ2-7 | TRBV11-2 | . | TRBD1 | CASSLAGTGLYEQYF | TGTGCCAGCAGCTTAGCGGGGACAGGGCTCTACGAGCAGTACTTC
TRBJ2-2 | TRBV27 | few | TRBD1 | CASSLTGVAGELFF | TGTGCCAGCAGCCTGACAGGGGTGGCCGGGGAGCTGTTTTTT
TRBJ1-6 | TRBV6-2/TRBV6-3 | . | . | CASSYFQGRNSPLHF | TGTGCCAGCAGTTACTTCCAGGGGCGTAATTCACCCCTCCACTTT
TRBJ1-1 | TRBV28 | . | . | CASSPHRLNTEAFF | TGTGCCAGCAGCCCCCACAGGCTAAACACTGAAGCTTTCTTT
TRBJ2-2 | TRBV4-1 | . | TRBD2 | CASSQRSGLAQLTVGELFF | TGCGCCAGCAGCCAAAGGTCCGGACTAGCTCAACTCACCGTGGGGGAGCTGTTTTTT
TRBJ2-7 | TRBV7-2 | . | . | CASSLKDRFGHEQYF | TGTGCCAGCAGCTTAAAAGACAGGTTCGGCCACGAGCAGTACTTC
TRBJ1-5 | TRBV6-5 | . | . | CASSSRGNQPQHF | TGTGCCAGCAGTTCCCGAGGCAATCAGCCCCAGCATTTT
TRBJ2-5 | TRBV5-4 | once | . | CASSFRSGQETQYF | TGTGCCAGCAGCTTTCGTAGCGGTCAAGAGACCCAGTACTTC
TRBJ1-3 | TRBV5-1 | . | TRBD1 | CASSMTGKDFGNTIYF | TGCGCCAGCAGCATGACAGGGAAGGATTTTGGAAACACCATATATTTT
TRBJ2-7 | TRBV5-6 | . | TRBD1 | CASSFGTGVFYEQYF | TGTGCCAGCAGCTTCGGGACAGGGGTCTTCTACGAGCAGTACTTC
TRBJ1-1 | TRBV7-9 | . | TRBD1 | CASSPSGGARWAEAFF | TGTGCCAGCAGCCCTTCAGGGGGCGCGAGGTGGGCTGAAGCTTTCTTT
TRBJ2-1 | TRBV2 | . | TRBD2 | CASSSGTSGNEQFF | TGTGCCAGCAGTTCCGGGACTAGTGGAAATGAGCAGTTCTTC
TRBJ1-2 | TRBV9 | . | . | CASSARDLGLAYGYTF | TGTGCCAGCAGCGCCAGGGACTTAGGGCTGGCCTATGGCTACACCTTC
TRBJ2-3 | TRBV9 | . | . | CASSLRTGGTDTQYF | TGTGCCAGCAGCTTACGGACCGGGGGAACAGATACGCAGTATTTT